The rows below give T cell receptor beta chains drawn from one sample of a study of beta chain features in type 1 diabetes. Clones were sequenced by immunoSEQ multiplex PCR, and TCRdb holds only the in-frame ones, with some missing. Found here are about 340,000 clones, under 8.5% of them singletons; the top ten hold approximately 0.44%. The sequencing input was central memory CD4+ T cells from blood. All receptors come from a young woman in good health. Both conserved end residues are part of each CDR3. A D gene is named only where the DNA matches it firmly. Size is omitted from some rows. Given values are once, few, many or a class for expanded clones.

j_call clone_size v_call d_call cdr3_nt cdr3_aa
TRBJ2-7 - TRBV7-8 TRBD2 TGTGCCAGCAGCCGGAACGCGCTAGCGGGAGGGTCAAACGAGCAGTACTTC CASSRNALAGGSNEQYF
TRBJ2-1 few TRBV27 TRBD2 TGTGCCAGCAGTCTTAAGGGACTAGCGGGAGAGCAGTTCTTC CASSLKGLAGEQFF
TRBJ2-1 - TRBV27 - TGTGCCAGCAGTTTGGATTATGACCCCTACAATGAGCAGTTCTTC CASSLDYDPYNEQFF
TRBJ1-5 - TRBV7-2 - TGTGCCAGCAGCTTAGATCCAGGGGGCAATCAGCCCCAGCATTTT CASSLDPGGNQPQHF
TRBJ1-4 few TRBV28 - TGTGCCAGCACCGGGGTTGAGGAAAAACTGTTTTTT CASTGVEEKLFF
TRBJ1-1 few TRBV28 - TGTGCCAGCGGATTCCCGCAAGGGGGGAGGGCTTTCTTT CASGFPQGGRAFF
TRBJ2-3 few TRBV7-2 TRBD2 TGTGCCAGCAGCTTAGATCTACGGACTAGCGGGGATCAGGCGCAGTATTTT CASSLDLRTSGDQAQYF
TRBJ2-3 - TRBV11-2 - TGTGCCAGCAGCTTAGATTACTTCGCCTACTCCATCCCGGATACGCAGTATTTT CASSLDYFAYSIPDTQYF
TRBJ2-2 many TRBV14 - TGTGCCAGCAGCTCAAGGGGCGCCGGGGAGCTGTTTTTT CASSSRGAGELFF
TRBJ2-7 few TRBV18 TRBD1 TGTGCCAGCTCACCGGGACAGGGGATCAGCTACGAGCAGTACTTC CASSPGQGISYEQYF
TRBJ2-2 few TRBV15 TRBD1 TGTGCCACCAGGGACAGGGGTTTTGACGGGGAGCTGTTTTTT CATRDRGFDGELFF
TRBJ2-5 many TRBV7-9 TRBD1 TGTGCCAGCAGCTTACGGCAGGGGGCGATCCAAGAGACCCAGTACTTC CASSLRQGAIQETQYF
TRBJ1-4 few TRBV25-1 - TGTGCCAGCAGTAACGACAGGTCAAATGAAAAACTGTTTTTT CASSNDRSNEKLFF
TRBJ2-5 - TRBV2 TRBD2 TGTGCCAGCACCCTAGGGGGACTAGCGGGAGGAGTTGGAGAGACCCAGTACTTC CASTLGGLAGGVGETQYF
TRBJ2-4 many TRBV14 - TGTGCCAGCAGCCAAGGAGGGGTCACAAACATTCAGTACTTC CASSQGGVTNIQYF
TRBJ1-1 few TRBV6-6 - TGTGCCAGCAACGCCGACAGGTCCCCTGAAGCTTTCTTT CASNADRSPEAFF
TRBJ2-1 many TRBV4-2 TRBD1 TGTGCCAGCAGCCAAGATGGGGACAGGGACTACAATGAGCAGTTCTTC CASSQDGDRDYNEQFF
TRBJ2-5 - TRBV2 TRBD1 TGTGCCAGCAGTGAAGCGACAGGGCGGCAAGAGACCCAGTACTTC CASSEATGRQETQYF
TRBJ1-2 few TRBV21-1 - TGTGCCAGCACCCCGACAGGGGCCGTCACCTTC CASTPTGAVTF
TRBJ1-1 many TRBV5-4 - TGTGCCAGCAGCTTGGAACCGCAGAACACTGAAGCTTTCTTT CASSLEPQNTEAFF
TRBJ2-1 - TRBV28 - TGTGCCAGCAGGCGGAGGGGGCTAGGTGAGCAGTTCTTC CASRRRGLGEQFF
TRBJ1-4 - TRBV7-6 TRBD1 TGTGCCAGCAGCCGCAACAGGGGCGCTAATGAAAAACTGTTTTTT CASSRNRGANEKLFF
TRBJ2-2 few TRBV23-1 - TGCGCCAGCGGAACTATGTTACAGGTGAACACCGGGGAGCTGTTTTTT CASGTMLQVNTGELFF
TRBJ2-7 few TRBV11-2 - TGTGCCAGCAGCGCAGGGGTTACGGTCTACGAGCAGTACTTC CASSAGVTVYEQYF
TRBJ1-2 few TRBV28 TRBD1 TGTGCCAGCAGTGGTAGACAGGGCCTTAACTATGGCTACACCTTC CASSGRQGLNYGYTF
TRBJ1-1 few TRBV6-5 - TGTGCCAGCAGTTACTCGAAAAGAGCCGGGGACACTGAAGCTTTCTTT CASSYSKRAGDTEAFF
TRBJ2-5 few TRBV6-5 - TGTGCCAGCGGGGGATCGGGAGCCCACGGAGAGACCCAGTACTTC CASGGSGAHGETQYF
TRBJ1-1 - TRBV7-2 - TGTGCCAGCAGCCCCGGGGCGAACACTGAAGCTTTCTTT CASSPGANTEAFF
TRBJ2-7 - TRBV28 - TGTGCCAGCACTTATTCGGGAACCTACGAGCAGTACTTC CASTYSGTYEQYF
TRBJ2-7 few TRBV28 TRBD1 TGTGCCGCCGGGGTGGGGACAGGGATCTACGAGCAGTACTTC CAAGVGTGIYEQYF
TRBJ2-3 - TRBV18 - TGTGCCAGCTCACCGGAAATCTACGGTACGCAGTATTTT CASSPEIYGTQYF
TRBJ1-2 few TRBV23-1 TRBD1 TGCGCCAGCAGTCAATGGGCAGGGGGTGCCGGCTATGGCTACACCTTC CASSQWAGGAGYGYTF
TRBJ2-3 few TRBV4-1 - TGCGCCAGCAGCCCTCGGATGACAGAAACTAGCACAGATACGCAGTATTTT CASSPRMTETSTDTQYF
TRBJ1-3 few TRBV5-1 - TGCGCCAGCAGCTTGGACTGGGCTGGAAACACCATATATTTT CASSLDWAGNTIYF
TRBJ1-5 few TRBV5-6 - TGTGCCAGCAGCTTGGCCTACGGGGATCAGCCCCAGCATTTT CASSLAYGDQPQHF
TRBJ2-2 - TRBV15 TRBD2 TGTGCCACCAGCAGTGCCGGCGGAACTAGCGTGGTGCGGGGGGAGCTGTTTTTT CATSSAGGTSVVRGELFF
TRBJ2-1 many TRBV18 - TGTGCCAGCTCACCCCCCCTAGCAGGTCACAATGAGCAGTTCTTC CASSPPLAGHNEQFF
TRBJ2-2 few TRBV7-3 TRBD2 TGTGCCAGCAGCTTAGGGACTAGCTTCCGGGAGCTGTTTTTT CASSLGTSFRELFF
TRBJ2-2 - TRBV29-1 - TGCAGCGTTGATCGGGTTAACACCGGGGAGCTGTTTTTT CSVDRVNTGELFF
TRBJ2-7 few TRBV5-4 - TGTGCCAGCAGCTCATTACGGGACAAGACCTACGAGCAGTACTTC CASSSLRDKTYEQYF
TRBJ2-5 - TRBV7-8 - TGTGCCAGCAGCGTGGGAGGGACAGGAGAGACCCAGTACTTC CASSVGGTGETQYF
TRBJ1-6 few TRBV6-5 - TGTGCCAGCAGTTACTCGCAGGGCATTGGAGATTCACCCCTCCACTTT CASSYSQGIGDSPLHF